The T cell receptor (beta chain) under discussion was sequenced for a study of shared clonotypes between healthy human individuals. For the study at large: Plates per donor: three CD4 naive, three CD4 memory, two CD8 naive, one CD8 memory. General study findings and limits: Naive subsets generally had larger estimated richness than memory subsets. Relative to clonotypes present in all four donors, those not shared had lower generation probabilities.

Data came from immunoSEQ multiplex PCR; TCRdb stores just in-frame clones and leaves some out. The sample contains about 680,000 clones, 55% to 85% of which appear only once. This clone appeared a few times. Its target is not known. The germline CDR1 and CDR2 sequences are SGHRS and YFSETQ. The V gene lost 7 bases and the J gene lost 2 bases, with 15 bases spanning the gap. The length of the CDR3 is 14 residues. Caucasian adults living in Nashville, Tennessee, provided all samples. This rearrangement joins TRBV5-1 to TRBJ2-5; maybe TRBD2 (6 bases). The receptor's source is a woman aged 30 to 39 in good health. The sample taken for sequencing was memory CD4+ T cells sorted from blood. Regarding subset: CD45RA-negative fraction. The CDR3 loop is CASGTGEGQETQYF. CDR3 sequence (DNA): TGCGCCAGCGGTACGGGAGAGGGTCAAGAGACCCAGTACTTC. Full variable domain (missing parts from reference TRBV5-1 and TRBJ2-5): KAGVTQTPRYLIKTRGQQVTLSCSPISGHRSVSWYQQTPGQGLQFLFEYFSETQRNKGNFPGRFSGRQFSNSRSEMNVSTLELGDSALYLCASGTGEGQETQYFGPGTRLLVL.